The 28 T cell receptor beta chains presented below share a single source sample, sequenced in a study of blood T cell repertoires in COVID-19. Here immunoSEQ multiplex PCR was the method, and the copy in TCRdb shows in-frame clones only, minus some. Of a few hundred thousand clones detected, 85% appear once; the ten largest clones hold over 2.5%. Sequencing was done on a sample of peripheral blood. The receptors were sampled from a man between 45 and 60 years old who had recovered from COVID-19.

The chain links TRBV11-2 to TRBJ2-7, with 9 bases that match TRBD1. V lost 5 bases to trimming and J lost 3 bases; unmatched junction nucleotides: 11. Germline V gene lookup returns CDR1 SGHAT and CDR2 FQNNGV. CDR3 length: 16 amino acids. The CDR3 is CASSLNAGTGNYEQYF. For the CDR3, the DNA is TGTGCCAGCAGCCTAAATGCCGGGACAGGGAACTACGAGCAGTACTTC.

The table lists this clone with a few counts. This rearrangement joins TRBV3-1 (or the pseudogene TRBV3-2) to TRBJ2-7, with a possible D match to TRBD2 (6 bases). V lost 4 bases and J 7 bases, leaving 14 bases between the germline ends. The germline CDR1 and CDR2 sequences are LGHDT and YNNKEL (reference sequence). The CDR3 extends over 13 amino acids. The CDR3 sequence: CASSPGLLREQYF. Here the CDR3 DNA reads TGTGCCAGCAGCCCGGGACTTCTCCGGGAGCAGTACTTC.

The chain joins TRBV19 to TRBJ1-2; a weak D match, TRBD1 (5 bases). This CDR3 has 13 amino acids. V shed 7 bases and J shed 2 bases, with 11 bases lying between them. Per germline, CDR1 LNHDA and CDR2 SQIVND (reference sequence). The CDR3 DNA sequence: TGTGCCAGTAAGCTGGGGCCGAACTATGGCTACACCTTC. This encodes CASKLGPNYGYTF. The full variable domain, rest sourced from reference TRBV19 and TRBJ1-2, is DGGITQSPKYLFRKEGQNVTLSCEQNLNHDAMYWYRQDPGQGLRLIYYSQIVNDFQKGDIAEGYSVSREKKESFPLTVTSAQKNPTAFYLCASKLGPNYGYTFGSGTRLTVV.

This clone was found once. The chain is built from TRBV5-4 and TRBJ1-2, with D uncertain. Germline V gives CDR1 SGHNT, CDR2 YYREEE (reference sequence). The V and J ends lost 0 bases and 4 bases respectively, with 10 bases between them. This CDR3 is 14 amino acids long. CDR3 protein: CASSLVSASYGYTF. The DNA for the CDR3 is TGTGCCAGCAGCTTGGTCTCTGCGTCCTATGGCTACACCTTC.

The gene calls are TRBV7-2 and TRBJ2-6, with 7 nucleotides matching TRBD1. Per the germline V gene, CDR1 is SGHTA and CDR2 is FQGNSA. V was pared by 4 bases and J by 2 bases, with 8 bases of the junction left unmatched. There are 17 residues in the CDR3. This CDR3 is CASSSKGTGAGANVLTF. CDR3 nucleotides: TGTGCCAGCAGCTCGAAGGGAACAGGGGCTGGGGCCAACGTCCTGACTTTC.

The V and J genes are TRBV6-2 or TRBV6-3 and TRBJ2-7; perhaps TRBD2 as D (5 bases). The germline V gene has CDR1 MNHEY and CDR2 SVGEGT. The V end was cut by 2 bases, the J end by 2 bases, with 10 bases between. CDR3 size: 14 residues. In nucleotides, the CDR3 is TGTGCCAGCAGTTACGTGGGAGCCACCTACGAGCAGTACTTC. It encodes CASSYVGATYEQYF.

The CDR3, as DNA: TGTGCCAGCAGCTTCGATATAGACAGGGTGAACATTCAGTACTTC. Protein sequence: CASSFDIDRVNIQYF. The genes are TRBV5-4 and TRBJ2-4; 7 bases are a match to TRBD1. This CDR3 spans 15 amino acids. With 2 bases clipped from V and 7 bases from J, the junction kept 9 bases outside the gene matches. Germline V gives CDR1 SGHNT, CDR2 YYREEE (reference sequence).

The chain recombines TRBV5-1 with TRBJ2-1; 10 nucleotides align to TRBD2. The V segment lost 3 bases and the J segment 1 base; nucleotides outside the gene matches: 10. Germline V CDR1 and CDR2: SGHRS, YFSETQ. The CDR3 covers 18 residues. CDR3 nucleotide sequence: TGCGCCAGCAGCTACCCTAGCGGGAGAGCCTTTTCCTACAATGAGCAGTTCTTC. Amino acid sequence: CASSYPSGRAFSYNEQFF.

This chain connects TRBV6-5 to TRBJ1-1; the D is unclear. The V gene lost 5 bases and the J gene lost 5 bases, with 15 bases spanning the gap. This CDR3 is 14 amino acids long. Germline loops: CDR1 MNHEY, CDR2 SVGAGI. The CDR3 loop reads CASSPRLGETEAFF. The CDR3 region has the DNA TGTGCCAGCAGTCCCCGCCTCGGGGAGACTGAAGCTTTCTTT.

The chain employs TRBV7-2 and TRBJ1-3; 8 positions agree with TRBD1. The germline V gene has CDR1 SGHTA and CDR2 FQGNSA. The CDR3 is 16 amino acids. Trimming cost V 5 bases and J 0 bases; bases outside gene matches: 6. This chain's CDR3 is CASSPRDRLSGNTIYF. CDR3 sequence (DNA): TGTGCCAGCAGCCCGAGGGACAGGCTCTCTGGAAACACCATATATTTT.

The chain employs TRBV5-1 and TRBJ1-6; D is perhaps TRBD1 (6 bases). Between the trimmed V and J ends, which lost 4 bases and 0 bases, there was a span of 11 bases. CDR3 length: 16 amino acids. CDR1 and CDR2 (germline): SGHRS, YFSETQ. CDR3 nucleotides: TGCGCCAGCAGCAGACAGGAGAGCTCCTATAATTCACCCCTCCACTTT. Amino acid sequence: CASSRQESSYNSPLHF.

The chain uses TRBV11-2 and TRBJ2-1, with D possibly TRBD2 on 6 matching bases. Trimming left V 5 bases short and J 7 bases short, with 9 bases between. Germline assignment: CDR1 SGHAT and CDR2 FQNNGV. The CDR3 sequence is 12 residues long. The chain's CDR3 is CASSESGNEQFF. The CDR3 coding sequence is TGTGCCAGCAGCGAAAGCGGGAATGAGCAGTTCTTC. The full variable domain, completed using reference TRBV11-2 and TRBJ2-1, is EAGVAQSPRYKIIEKRQSVAFWCNPISGHATLYWYQQILGQGPKLLIQFQNNGVVDDSQLPKDRFSAERLKGVDSTLKIQPAKLEDSAVYLCASSESGNEQFFGPGTRLTVL.

The sample holds a few counts of this clone. The rearrangement uses TRBV19 and TRBJ1-5, with 7 bases identical to TRBD1. Germline CDR1 is LNHDA and CDR2 is SQIVND (reference sequence). Losses at the gene ends were 0 bases for V and 2 bases for J; bases not matched to a gene: 13. The CDR3 is made up of 19 amino acids. The DNA of the CDR3 is TGTGCCAGTAGTATAGATCCCCCCGGGACAGTGGGTCGCAATCAGCCCCAGCATTTT. It specifies CASSIDPPGTVGRNQPQHF.

V usage is TRBV5-6 and J usage is TRBJ2-6; the D is unclear. The CDR3 runs 15 residues. Germline-derived CDR1 and CDR2 are SGHDT and YYEEEE. Trimming stripped 1 base from V and 4 bases from J, with 9 bases between. In nucleotides, the CDR3 is TGTGCCAGCAGCTTGTTTCAGGCCGGGGCCAACGTCCTGACTTTC. This encodes CASSLFQAGANVLTF.

The CDR3 bases are TGTGCCAGCAGTCCCACGGGGGGGCGAAGCGAAAAACTGTTTTTT. Protein sequence: CASSPTGGRSEKLFF. The chain uses TRBV28 and TRBJ1-4; D might be TRBD1 (6 bases). CDR3 length: 15 residues. CDR1 is MDHEN and CDR2 is SYDVKM in the germline V gene. The V end was cut by 5 bases, the J end by 8 bases, with 18 bases between.

The V call is TRBV27, the J call TRBJ2-1, with D unresolved. V was trimmed by 3 bases and J by 10 bases, leaving 16 bases between them. The CDR3 totals 14 residues. The germline V gene has CDR1 MNHEY and CDR2 SMNVEV (reference sequence). CDR3 amino acids: CASSFRPLLGEQFF. The CDR3 DNA sequence: TGTGCCAGCAGTTTCAGGCCCCTACTTGGGGAGCAGTTCTTC.

The rearrangement links TRBV3-1 (or the pseudogene TRBV3-2) to TRBJ1-4; D is perhaps TRBD1 (5 bases). The V gene's germline CDR1 is LGHDT and CDR2 YNNKEL (reference sequence). CDR3 length equals 17 residues. V was clipped by 4 bases and J by 0 bases, with 15 bases between them. The CDR3 DNA is TGTGCCAGCAGCCGTGCCCAGGGTGCCCCAACTAATGAAAAACTGTTTTTT. It yields the protein CASSRAQGAPTNEKLFF.

The gene calls are TRBV6-1 and TRBJ2-5; TRBD1 is a possible D gene (6 bases). CDR3 length: 15 amino acids. Germline V lookup: CDR1 MNHNS, CDR2 SASEGT. V lost 2 bases to trimming and J lost 9 bases, with 19 bases between them. For the CDR3, the DNA is TGTGCCAGCAGTGAACCGGACAGATTAAGAGTGGCCCAGTACTTC. The encoded protein is CASSEPDRLRVAQYF.

This clone was found once. The chain employs TRBV15 and TRBJ1-1, with D unresolved. This CDR3 has 15 residues. In germline, CDR1 is LNHNV, CDR2 YYDKDF (reference sequence). V dropped 0 bases and J dropped 5 bases, with 13 bases sitting between them. This CDR3 reads CATSRDNWGDTEAFF. CDR3 bases: TGTGCCACCAGCAGAGATAATTGGGGAGATACTGAAGCTTTCTTT.

As DNA, the CDR3 is TGTGCCAGCAGCCCTTCGACAGGAATCAATGAGCAGTTCTTC. It encodes CASSPSTGINEQFF. V is TRBV4-2 and J is TRBJ2-1; possible D gene TRBD1, 6 bases. CDR3 length: 14 amino acids. The germline V gene has CDR1 LGHNA and CDR2 YNFKEQ. Trimming shortened V by 4 bases and J by 6 bases, and 13 bases separated the two germline ends.

V gene TRBV7-2 combines with J gene TRBJ2-1; the match to TRBD2 covers 8 bases. This CDR3 is built from 15 residues. V was pared by 4 bases and J by 10 bases, with 12 bases of the junction left unmatched. Germline-derived CDR1 and CDR2 are SGHTA and FQGNSA. The CDR3 is CASSSQGLARSEQFF. For the CDR3, the DNA is TGTGCCAGCAGCTCTCAAGGACTAGCTAGAAGCGAGCAGTTCTTC.

This chain connects TRBV19 to TRBJ2-7; possibly TRBD1 for D (6 bases). CDR1 is LNHDA, CDR2 SQIVND, per germline (reference sequence). The CDR3 has 17 residues. Trimming shortened V by 5 bases and J by 2 bases, and 22 bases separated the two germline ends. The DNA for the CDR3 is TGTGCCAGTAGTCGGACGGAAATCCGGGACACAGCCTACGAGCAGTACTTC. This gives the protein CASSRTEIRDTAYEQYF.

The V call is TRBV10-3, the J call TRBJ1-1; D possibly corresponds to TRBD1 (6 bases). Germline V CDR1 and CDR2: ENHRY, SYGVKD. V lost 4 bases to trimming and J lost 1 base, with 10 bases between them. This CDR3 region has 14 residues. CDR3 sequence: CAISGEQGNTEAFF. The CDR3 bases are TGTGCCATCAGTGGGGAACAGGGGAACACTGAAGCTTTCTTT.

Only one count was recorded for this clone. The chain couples TRBV6-6 to TRBJ1-1; no reliable D call. Germline CDR1 reads MNHNY; CDR2 reads SVGAGI (reference sequence). This CDR3 region has 11 residues. V shed 0 bases and J shed 11 bases, with 7 bases lying between them. This chain's CDR3 is CASSYSSGAFF. The CDR3, as DNA: TGTGCCAGCAGTTACTCCAGCGGGGCTTTCTTT.

This clone showed up just once. J is TRBJ2-5 and V is TRBV11-2; the D gene is possibly TRBD1 (5 bases). The germline V and J ends were trimmed by 5 bases and 4 bases, with 11 bases remaining between them. Germline V gene lookup returns CDR1 SGHAT and CDR2 FQNNGV. The CDR3 loop spans 13 amino acids. CDR3 sequence reads: CASSRGWGETQYF. The CDR3 bases are TGTGCCAGCAGCAGGGGTTGGGGAGAGACCCAGTACTTC.

The chain combines TRBV7-6 with TRBJ1-1; 7 bases line up with TRBD1. CDR3 length equals 15 residues. Germline V lookup: CDR1 SGHVS, CDR2 FNYEAQ. Unmatched junction bases numbered 4, after V lost 2 bases and J lost 1 base. CDR3 sequence: CASSLSTGSNTEAFF. CDR3 DNA: TGTGCCAGCAGCTTATCGACAGGGTCGAACACTGAAGCTTTCTTT.

CDR3 coding DNA: TGTGCCAGCGCCCGGACACGTAACACTGAAGCTTTCTTT. Protein: CASARTRNTEAFF. This chain links TRBV6-5 with TRBJ1-1, with D perhaps TRBD1 (5 bases). Trimming removed 8 bases at V and 2 bases at J, with 12 bases between. This CDR3 region has 13 residues. CDR1 is MNHEY and CDR2 is SVGAGI in the germline V gene.

The rearrangement joins TRBV21-1 to TRBJ1-5; the table's D call TRBD1 went unverified against the DNA. TRBV21-1 is an annotated pseudogene. This CDR3 is 21 amino acids long. Here the CDR3 DNA reads TGTGCCAGCAGCAAAGTGATGCATCGGGACAGGGGCGAATATAGCAATCAGCCCCAGCATTTT. It codes for CASSKVMHRDRGEYSNQPQHF.